The 32 T cell receptor beta chains given below trace back to one sample, sequenced in a study of T cells in Graves' hyperthyroidism and ophthalmopathy. The investigators amplified TCR beta CDR3 regions from RNA transcripts. The primer set for the first-round RT-PCR of the TCR CDR3 was HTBI. TCRdb fed the multiplex PCR reads into MiXCR, producing one record per CDR3 protein. The sample has 250,000 to 350,000 distinct CDR3 sequences; over 15% are singletons. Sample: blood. The receptors were gathered from a woman aged 55-69 years with Graves' ophthalmopathy.

This clonotype has at least ten counts. This chain links TRBV11-2 with TRBJ2-7; D not certain. There are 14 residues in the CDR3. Germline loops: CDR1 SGHAT, CDR2 FQNNGV. Between the trimmed V and J ends, which lost 0 bases and 3 bases, there was a span of 9 bases. The CDR3: CASSLDRWSYEQYF. For the CDR3, the DNA is TGTGCCAGCAGCTTAGACAGGTGGAGCTACGAGCAGTACTTC.

This clonotype was seen only a few times. DNA of the CDR3: TGTGCCAGCAGTTACGGGATAAGACAGCCCCAGCATTTT. Protein sequence: CASSYGIRQPQHF. The chain employs TRBV6-5 and TRBJ1-5; D not resolved. From germline, CDR1 is MNHEY and CDR2 SVGAGI. Between the trimmed V and J ends, which lost 2 bases and 7 bases, there was a span of 9 bases. This CDR3 comprises 13 residues.

This clonotype was seen many times. V gene TRBV28 combines with J gene TRBJ2-2, with D possibly being TRBD2 (5 bases). The germline V gene encodes CDR1 MDHEN and CDR2 SYDVKM. The CDR3 is made up of 16 amino acids. V lost 6 bases and J 1 base, leaving 15 bases between the germline ends. As DNA, the CDR3 is TGTGCCAGCAGACGGAGGTTTTCCCTGAACACCGGGGAGCTGTTTTTT. It codes for CASRRRFSLNTGELFF.

The table lists this clonotype with many counts. This sequence joins TRBV11-2 and TRBJ2-2, with 10 bases lining up with TRBD1. Germline loops: CDR1 SGHAT, CDR2 FQNNGV. J lost 5 bases, V lost 7 bases, and 13 bases had no gene match. The CDR3 is 17 residues long. The CDR3 spells CASKRGTGASRTGELFF. The CDR3 DNA reads TGTGCCAGCAAGCGCGGGACAGGGGCTTCTAGGACCGGGGAGCTGTTTTTT.

This rearrangement joins TRBV6-1 to TRBJ1-3; D perhaps matches TRBD1 (5 bases). The CDR3 is made up of 18 amino acids. CDR1 is MNHNS, CDR2 SASEGT, per germline. Trimming took 5 bases from V and 3 from J, leaving 23 bases between them. Here the CDR3 reads CASSPEGTATSVGNTIYF. The CDR3 bases are TGTGCCAGCAGTCCCGAAGGGACCGCCACCTCTGTTGGAAACACCATATATTTT.

This chain uses TRBV5-1 with TRBJ2-5; TRBD2 agrees at 8 bases. Germline lookup yields CDR1 SGHRS and CDR2 YFSETQ. After removal of 0 bases from V and 3 bases from J, the junction contained 10 bases not matched to a gene. This CDR3 contains 17 residues. In DNA, the CDR3 is TGCGCCAGCAGCTTGGGGTTGGCTAGCGGGTTCGAAGAGACCCAGTACTTC. Its translation is CASSLGLASGFEETQYF.

This clonotype appeared a few times. The chain uses TRBV15 and TRBJ1-2, with D perhaps matching TRBD1 (5 bases). V was clipped by 0 bases and J by 7 bases, with 15 bases between them. Germline V lookup: CDR1 LNHNV, CDR2 YYDKDF (reference sequence). CDR3 length equals 15 residues. The chain's CDR3 is CATSRDRGRAAGYTF. CDR3 DNA sequence: TGTGCCACCAGCAGAGATCGTGGCAGGGCGGCTGGCTACACCTTC.

This clonotype has at least ten counts. The CDR3 coding sequence is TGTGCCAGCAGCTCTCGGGGAGGCACTGAAGCTTTCTTT. This gives the protein CASSSRGGTEAFF. V is TRBV7-2 and J is TRBJ1-1; D is undetermined. Trimming took 4 bases from V and 4 from J, leaving 10 bases between them. Germline V gene data show CDR1 as SGHTA and CDR2 as FQGNSA. The CDR3 contains 13 residues.

This clonotype appeared many times. This chain joins TRBV7-2 and TRBJ2-1; 13 nucleotides agree with TRBD2. Germline trimming cut 4 bases from V and 10 bases from J; bases unmatched to any gene: 10. Per germline, CDR1 SGHTA and CDR2 FQGNSA. The CDR3 totals 16 residues. The CDR3 is CASSSRLAGGGREQFF. The CDR3 nucleotides are TGTGCCAGCAGCTCCCGACTAGCGGGAGGTGGGAGGGAGCAGTTCTTC.

This clonotype was counted only a few times. The chain uses TRBV20-1 and TRBJ2-5, with TRBD2 identical over 9 bases. Germline CDR1 and CDR2: DFQATT and SNEGSKA (reference sequence). The CDR3 covers 15 residues. V dropped 6 bases and J dropped 4; count of bases not matched to a gene: 12. CDR3 region: CSAHLLAGGSETQYF. Here the CDR3 DNA reads TGCAGTGCCCACCTTTTGGCGGGAGGGTCAGAGACCCAGTACTTC.

The table lists this clonotype with a few counts. The rearrangement links TRBV6-5 to TRBJ2-3, with D unresolved. The germline V gene encodes CDR1 MNHEY and CDR2 SVGAGI. The germline V and J ends were trimmed by 2 bases and 5 bases, with 5 bases remaining between them. The CDR3 sequence is 12 residues long. The CDR3 spells CASSYPGDTQYF. In nucleotides, the CDR3 is TGTGCCAGCAGTTACCCGGGAGATACGCAGTATTTT.

This clonotype was recorded many times. CDR3 loop: CSAKTTGSQPQHF. DNA of the CDR3: TGCAGTGCTAAGACCACAGGGAGTCAGCCCCAGCATTTT. V gene TRBV20-1 combines with J gene TRBJ1-5, with TRBD1 as a possible D gene (6 bases). CDR1 and CDR2 from the germline V gene are DFQATT and SNEGSKA (reference sequence). The CDR3 covers 13 residues. V lost 4 bases and J lost 6, with 13 bases in between.

This clonotype occurred many times. This chain links TRBV2 with TRBJ1-5; 9 nucleotides align to TRBD1. Germline values: CDR1 SNHLY, CDR2 FYNNEI. V shed 5 bases and J 7 bases; nucleotides not matched to a gene: 9. This CDR3 contains 15 residues. CDR3 protein: CASSTDRGAGQPQHF. The CDR3 DNA reads TGTGCCAGCAGTACCGACAGGGGGGCGGGCCAGCCCCAGCATTTT.

This clonotype was counted at least ten times. This chain joins TRBV6-6 and TRBJ2-3, with D possibly matching TRBD2 (5 bases). The V gene lost 0 bases and the J gene lost 1 base, with 14 bases spanning the gap. The germline gives CDR1 MNHNY, CDR2 SVGAGI (reference sequence). The CDR3 runs 17 residues. CDR3 in DNA: TGTGCCAGCAGTTACTCATTAGCGAAGCGTCGCACAGATACGCAGTATTTT. Encoded protein: CASSYSLAKRRTDTQYF.

This clonotype showed up many times. The chain employs TRBV2 and TRBJ2-5; TRBD1 matches at 7 bases. J was trimmed by 4 bases and V by 6 bases; bases with no gene match: 11. Germline CDR1 is SNHLY and CDR2 is FYNNEI. This CDR3 spans 15 amino acids. The CDR3 DNA is TGTGCCAGCAGCCTGAACAGGGGCGGAGGAGAGACCCAGTACTTC. Its translation: CASSLNRGGGETQYF. The entire variable domain, with the rest obtained from reference TRBV2 and TRBJ2-5, is as follows: EPEVTQTPSHQVTQMGQEVILRCVPISNHLYFYWYRQILGQKVEFLVSFYNNEISEKSEIFDDQFSVERPDGSNFTLKIRSTKLEDSAMYFCASSLNRGGGETQYFGPGTRLLVL.

This clonotype was observed at least ten times. J is TRBJ1-6 and V is TRBV12-3 or TRBV12-4; D remains ambiguous. The ends were cut back, 7 bases at V and 4 bases at J, with 8 bases in the middle. The CDR3 consists of 13 residues. Here the CDR3 reads CASTRAYNSPLHF. The CDR3 DNA sequence: TGTGCCAGCACCCGGGCTTATAATTCACCCCTCCACTTT.

The rearrangement joins TRBV5-1 to TRBJ2-7; TRBD1 matches at 7 bases. V shed 2 bases and J 3 bases; nucleotides not matched to a gene: 2. The CDR3 is 13 amino acids. The germline CDR1 and CDR2 sequences are SGHRS and YFSETQ. The CDR3 nucleotides are TGCGCCAGCAGCTTCACAGGGGACTACGAGCAGTACTTC. This sequence encodes CASSFTGDYEQYF.

This clonotype was found many times. The chain employs TRBV10-3 and TRBJ1-1; unclear D gene. CDR3 size: 16 residues. Germline V CDR1 and CDR2: ENHRY, SYGVKD. With 10 bases removed from V and 1 base from J, the gap between germline ends came to 22 bases. The CDR3 DNA is TGTGCCACCTTGCTAGACGCGCGGACTAGGAACACTGAAGCTTTCTTT. Translated: CATLLDARTRNTEAFF.

This clonotype came up many times. This chain joins TRBV24-1 and TRBJ2-2, with TRBD1 as a possible D gene (7 bases). V lost 5 bases and J 0 bases, leaving 15 bases between the germline ends. The length of the CDR3 is 17 residues. Germline CDR1 is KGHDR and CDR2 is SFDVKD. DNA of the CDR3: TGTGCCACCAGTGGGAGGGGGCAGGTGACGAACACCGGGGAGCTGTTTTTT. Its protein is CATSGRGQVTNTGELFF.

This clonotype was seen repeatedly, ten times or more. This chain links TRBV20-1 with TRBJ1-2, with TRBD1 as a possible D gene (6 bases). Trimming left V 5 bases short and J 4 bases short, with 17 bases between. The V gene's germline CDR1 is DFQATT and CDR2 SNEGSKA (reference sequence). The CDR3 is 14 amino acids. The CDR3 here is CSAEPIQGGYGYTF. In DNA form, the CDR3 reads TGCAGTGCTGAGCCAATACAGGGCGGCTATGGCTACACCTTC.

This chain uses TRBV20-1 with TRBJ2-3; the D is unclear. Looked up from germline, CDR1 is DFQATT and CDR2 is SNEGSKA (reference sequence). CDR3 size: 11 residues. The V end was cut by 5 bases, the J end by 6 bases, with 9 bases between. CDR3 sequence reads: CSAWNADTQYF. The CDR3 DNA reads as TGCAGTGCTTGGAACGCGGATACGCAGTATTTT.

The chain has TRBV7-8 and TRBJ2-5; 9 positions agree with TRBD1. Germline loops: CDR1 SGHVS, CDR2 FQNEAQ. With 8 bases clipped from V and 5 bases from J, the junction kept 6 bases outside the gene matches. The CDR3 sequence is 13 residues long. The CDR3 DNA follows: TGTGCCAGCGGGATCGGGACAGGGGAGACCCAGTACTTC. Amino acid sequence: CASGIGTGETQYF.

This clonotype appeared a few times. The J gene is TRBJ2-2, the V gene TRBV7-3; 8 nucleotides align to TRBD1. Trimming at V came to 10 bases and at J to 6 bases, leaving 4 bases not matched to a gene. Germline V lookup: CDR1 SGHTA, CDR2 FQGTGA. The CDR3 extends over 12 amino acids. The CDR3 region has the DNA TGTGCCACCGGCAGGGGGCCCGGGGAGCTGTTTTTT. Residues: CATGRGPGELFF.

The V gene is TRBV2, the J gene TRBJ2-1; 9 positions match TRBD2. Germline values: CDR1 SNHLY, CDR2 FYNNEI. The J segment lost 9 bases and the V segment lost 7 bases, leaving 13 bases of the junction unmatched. The CDR3 spans 15 residues. CDR3 DNA sequence: TGTGCCAGCAACCTTGGCGGGAGGGCAAGGGGTGAGCAGTTCTTC. This gives the protein CASNLGGRARGEQFF.

This clonotype was detected many times. This chain uses TRBV28 with TRBJ2-2; 9 bases are shared with TRBD1. The trim removed 5 bases at V and 7 bases at J, leaving 8 bases unmatched. Germline lookup yields CDR1 MDHEN and CDR2 SYDVKM. The CDR3 is made up of 15 amino acids. The CDR3, as DNA: TGTGCCAGCAGTGGGGACAGGGAAACCGTCGGGGAGCTGTTTTTT. Protein sequence: CASSGDRETVGELFF.

The rearrangement uses TRBV4-2 and TRBJ1-1; D call uncertain. Germline V lookup: CDR1 LGHNA, CDR2 YNFKEQ. The CDR3 is made up of 15 amino acids. With 0 bases removed from V and 6 bases from J, the gap between germline ends came to 14 bases. The CDR3 sequence is CASSQDRAVFAEAFF. Here the CDR3 DNA reads TGTGCCAGCAGCCAAGATAGGGCGGTGTTTGCTGAAGCTTTCTTT.

At least ten counts were recorded for this clonotype. The gene calls are TRBV28 and TRBJ1-3; no clear D gene. V gave up 1 base and J gave up 0 bases, with 13 bases separating them. CDR3 length equals 17 residues. CDR1 is MDHEN, CDR2 SYDVKM, per germline. The CDR3 here is CASSLSRPKSSGNTIYF. The CDR3 nucleotides read TGTGCCAGCAGTTTATCCAGGCCCAAATCCTCTGGAAACACCATATATTTT.

This clonotype has ten or more counts. The chain combines TRBV5-5 with TRBJ2-7; D is possibly TRBD1 (5 bases). The germline gives CDR1 SGHKS, CDR2 YYEKEE (reference sequence). The CDR3 consists of 16 residues. Trimming shortened V by 3 bases and J by 5 bases, and 21 bases separated the two germline ends. CDR3 amino acids: CASSSGRGRRSHEQYF. In DNA form, the CDR3 reads TGTGCCAGCAGCTCCGGAAGGGGTAGGCGGTCCCACGAGCAGTACTTC.

In its sample, this clonotype was seen many times. This rearrangement joins TRBV7-3 to TRBJ1-3, with D possibly being TRBD1 (6 bases). The germline CDR1 and CDR2 sequences are SGHTA and FQGTGA. This CDR3 has 13 amino acids. Trimming cost V 5 bases and J 11 bases, with 16 bases left between them. The CDR3 here is CASSPGAGRSIYF. The DNA for the CDR3 is TGTGCCAGCAGCCCAGGGGCCGGACGGTCCATATATTTT.

In this sample, this clonotype turned up a few times. V usage is TRBV6-1 and J usage is TRBJ2-7, with D uncertain. This CDR3 comprises 12 residues. Germline V gene data show CDR1 as MNHNS and CDR2 as SASEGT. Trimming shortened V by 6 bases and J by 2 bases, and 8 bases separated the two germline ends. The CDR3 is CASRDPAYEQYF. The DNA for the CDR3 is TGTGCCAGCAGGGACCCAGCCTACGAGCAGTACTTC.

The genes are TRBV20-1 and TRBJ1-1; TRBD1 aligns across 7 bases. The CDR3 is 15 residues long. Per germline, CDR1 DFQATT and CDR2 SNEGSKA (reference sequence). The trim removed 6 bases at V and 0 bases at J, leaving 10 bases unmatched. CDR3 nucleotides: TGCAGTGCCCCACACGGGGGACAGATGAACACTGAAGCTTTCTTT. Protein product: CSAPHGGQMNTEAFF.

This clonotype appeared many times. This sequence joins TRBV5-5 and TRBJ2-1, with D possibly being TRBD1 (6 bases). There are 15 residues in the CDR3. V lost 2 bases, J lost 4 bases, and 13 bases lay in between. Germline V gives CDR1 SGHKS, CDR2 YYEKEE (reference sequence). CDR3 coding DNA: TGTGCCAGCAGCTTCCTCACAGGGATGTACAATGAGCAGTTCTTC. Encoded protein: CASSFLTGMYNEQFF.